These T cell receptor beta chains were read from a single sample in a study of vaccination and CD4 T cells after COVID-19. Using its own MiXCR run on the PCR reads, TCRdb lists one record per CDR3 protein. The sample consists of some 17,000 distinct CDR3 sequences, about 51% of them appearing once. These receptors' targets are unknown. Sequencing was performed on CD4+ T cells from blood, cultured in vitro, taken about 7 months after SARS-CoV-2 vaccination. The receptors shown here come from a human donor who had recovered from COVID-19. Each CDR3 is given with its conserved first and last residue. A D gene is named only where the DNA matches it firmly. Rows give clone size only sometimes, using once, few, many, or a class for an expanded clone.

V	D	size	J	CDR3	DNA
TRBV4-2	.	.	TRBJ2-3	CASSRRGGRAGGDTQYF	TGTGCCAGCAGCCGCCGAGGGGGGAGGGCCGGTGGAGATACGCAGTATTTT
TRBV5-1	.	medium-sized	TRBJ2-5	CASSLMRLETQYF	TGCGCCAGCAGCTTGATGCGGTTAGAGACCCAGTACTTC
TRBV6-1	.	.	TRBJ1-1	CASKERRGTEAFF	TGTGCCAGCAAGGAAAGGCGGGGAACTGAAGCTTTCTTT
TRBV28	.	.	TRBJ1-2	CASSFPQNRYGYTF	TGTGCCAGCAGTTTTCCTCAAAACAGATATGGCTACACCTTC
TRBV11-1	TRBD1	once	TRBJ1-6	CASGKDRGNNSPLHF	TGTGCCAGCGGCAAGGACAGGGGAAATAATTCACCCCTCCACTTT
TRBV5-1	.	.	TRBJ2-5	CASSEQETQYF	TGCGCCAGCAGCGAACAAGAGACCCAGTACTTC
TRBV15	.	.	TRBJ1-1	CATSRDRGFEAFF	TGTGCCACCAGCAGAGATAGGGGCTTTGAAGCTTTCTTT
TRBV7-2	.	few	TRBJ2-7	CASSLSAWRQYF	TGTGCCAGCAGCTTAAGCGCATGGCGGCAGTACTTC
TRBV7-9	.	.	TRBJ1-5	CASSLFSDQPQHF	TGTGCCAGCAGCTTATTCAGCGATCAGCCCCAGCATTTT
TRBV28	.	.	TRBJ1-2	CASSQTGYGYTF	TGTGCCAGCAGCCAAACAGGGTATGGCTACACCTTC
TRBV9	.	.	TRBJ2-7	CASSFRDNSYEQYF	TGTGCCAGCAGCTTCCGGGACAACTCCTACGAGCAGTACTTC
TRBV20-1	.	few	TRBJ1-1	CSARDVRGSPNEAFF	TGCAGTGCTAGAGATGTCAGAGGAAGCCCAAATGAAGCTTTCTTT
TRBV27	.	few	TRBJ1-6	CASSFDRSSYNSPLHF	TGTGCCAGCAGTTTCGATCGGAGCTCCTATAATTCACCCCTCCACTTT
TRBV24-1	.	.	TRBJ2-1	CATSDLGTNEQFF	TGTGCCACCAGTGATTTAGGGACCAATGAGCAGTTCTTC
TRBV2	TRBD1	.	TRBJ1-5	CASSSTGAQPQHF	TGTGCCAGCAGTTCAACAGGGGCTCAGCCCCAGCATTTT
TRBV7-9	TRBD1	.	TRBJ1-4	CASSAPETGNEKLFF	TGTGCCAGCAGCGCGCCGGAGACAGGGAATGAAAAACTGTTTTTT
TRBV6-1	.	.	TRBJ1-6	CASSGELSYNSPLHF	TGTGCCAGCTCAGGGGAACTTTCCTATAATTCACCCCTCCACTTT
TRBV7-2	TRBD2	few	TRBJ2-5	CASRVGTSGQETQYF	TGTGCCAGCAGAGTAGGGACTAGCGGGCAAGAGACCCAGTACTTC
TRBV25-1	.	few	TRBJ1-2	CASSGQMIYGYTF	TGTGCCAGCAGTGGCCAGATGATCTATGGCTACACCTTC
TRBV12-3/TRBV12-4	TRBD1	.	TRBJ2-7	CASTFWDRPYEQYF	TGTGCCAGCACCTTCTGGGACAGACCCTACGAGCAGTACTTC
TRBV6-5	.	.	TRBJ1-1	CASSYRRWSGAFF	TGTGCCAGCAGTTACAGAAGGTGGAGCGGAGCTTTCTTT
TRBV11-1	TRBD2	.	TRBJ2-1	CASSLGSVASGNNEQFF	TGTGCCAGCAGCTTAGGATCGGTCGCTAGCGGCAACAATGAGCAGTTCTTC
TRBV27	TRBD1	.	TRBJ2-7	CASAGTGKTYEQYF	TGTGCCAGCGCCGGGACAGGGAAAACCTACGAGCAGTACTTC
TRBV7-2	.	.	TRBJ2-1	CASSLDYTTYNEQFF	TGTGCCAGCAGCCTCGACTATACCACCTACAATGAGCAGTTCTTC